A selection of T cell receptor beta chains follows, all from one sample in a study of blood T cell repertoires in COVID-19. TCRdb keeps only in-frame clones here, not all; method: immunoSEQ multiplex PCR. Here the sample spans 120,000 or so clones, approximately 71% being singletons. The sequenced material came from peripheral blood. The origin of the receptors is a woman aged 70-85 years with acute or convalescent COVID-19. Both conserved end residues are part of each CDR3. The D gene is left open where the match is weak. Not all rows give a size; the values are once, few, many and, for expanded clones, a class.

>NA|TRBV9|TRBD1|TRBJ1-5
CASSQGQGGQPQHF
TGTGCCAGCAGCCAAGGACAGGGGGGTCAGCCCCAGCATTTT
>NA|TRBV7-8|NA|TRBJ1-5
CASSFLGPQPQHF
TGTGCCAGCAGCTTTCTAGGTCCTCAGCCCCAGCATTTT
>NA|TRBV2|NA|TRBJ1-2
CASSEPLPGHGYTF
TGTGCCAGCAGTGAACCCCTCCCAGGGCATGGCTACACCTTC
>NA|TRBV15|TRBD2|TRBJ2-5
CATSPLGGEGRGRETQYF
TGTGCCACCAGCCCCTTGGGTGGGGAGGGACGAGGTCGGGAGACCCAGTACTTC
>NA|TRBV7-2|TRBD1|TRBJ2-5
CASSYGTVQETQYF
TGTGCCAGCAGCTATGGGACAGTTCAAGAGACCCAGTACTTC
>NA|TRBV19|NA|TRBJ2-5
CASSTSVEETQYF
TGTGCCAGTAGTACCTCAGTGGAAGAGACCCAGTACTTC
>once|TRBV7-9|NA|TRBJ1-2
CASSLAGHKTNYGYTF
TGTGCCAGCAGCTTAGCGGGGCACAAAACTAACTATGGCTACACCTTC
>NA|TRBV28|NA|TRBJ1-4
CASRDQGGFEKLFF
TGTGCCAGCAGAGACCAGGGAGGGTTTGAAAAACTGTTTTTT
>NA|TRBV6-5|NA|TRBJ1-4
CASRNGRGGSEKLFF
TGTGCCAGCAGAAACGGGCGGGGAGGGAGTGAAAAACTGTTTTTT
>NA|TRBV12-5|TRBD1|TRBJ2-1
CASGPTGQEKANEQFF
TGTGCTAGTGGTCCCACTGGACAGGAGAAGGCTAATGAGCAGTTCTTC
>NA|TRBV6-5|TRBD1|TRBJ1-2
CASGPGGPYGYTF
TGTGCCAGCGGGCCAGGGGGTCCCTATGGCTACACCTTC
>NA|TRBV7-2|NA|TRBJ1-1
CASSSRTGTEAFF
TGTGCCAGCAGCTCCCGAACGGGAACTGAAGCTTTCTTT
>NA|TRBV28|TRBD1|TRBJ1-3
CASSLGQGDRTIYF
TGTGCCAGCAGTTTGGGACAGGGGGATCGCACCATATATTTT